This T cell receptor beta chain came from a study of blood T cell repertoires in COVID-19. Trimming took 1 base from V and 5 from J, leaving 12 bases between them. This CDR3 spans 16 amino acids. Per the germline V gene, CDR1 is SGHDN and CDR2 is FVKESK. In the original analysis: Reference gene primer amplification gave nucleated cell count estimates. Assay: immunoSEQ multiplex PCR; the TCRdb copy retains only in-frame clones and omits some. That table supplies the V and J calls and clone size; D and trimming were determined from the DNA. Seen here are 250,000 to 300,000 clones, approximately 81% observed once, and the top ten hold 5% to 8%.

The specimen was PBMCs or T cells enriched from blood (not recorded which). The clonotype was recovered from a woman in her 50s who had been exposed to COVID-19. V usage is TRBV14 and J usage is TRBJ1-6, with D possibly matching TRBD1 (5 bases). The CDR3 nucleotides read TGTGCCAGCAGCCAAGTTACAGGATCCAATAATTCACCCCTCCACTTT. The encoded protein is CASSQVTGSNNSPLHF.